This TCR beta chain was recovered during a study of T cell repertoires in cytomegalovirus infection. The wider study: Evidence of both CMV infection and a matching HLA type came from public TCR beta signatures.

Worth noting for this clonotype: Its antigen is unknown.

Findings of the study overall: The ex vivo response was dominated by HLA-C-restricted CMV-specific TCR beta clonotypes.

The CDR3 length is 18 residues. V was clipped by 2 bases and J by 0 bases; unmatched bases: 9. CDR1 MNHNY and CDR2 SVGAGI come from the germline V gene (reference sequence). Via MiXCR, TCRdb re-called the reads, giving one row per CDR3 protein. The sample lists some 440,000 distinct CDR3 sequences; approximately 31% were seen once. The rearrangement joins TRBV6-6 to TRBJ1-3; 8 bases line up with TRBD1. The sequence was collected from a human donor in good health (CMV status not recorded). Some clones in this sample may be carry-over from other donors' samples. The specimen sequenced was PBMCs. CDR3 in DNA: TGTGCCAGCAGTTACGGGGCTCCAGGGGGCCTCTCTGGAAACACCATATATTTT. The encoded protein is CASSYGAPGGLSGNTIYF.